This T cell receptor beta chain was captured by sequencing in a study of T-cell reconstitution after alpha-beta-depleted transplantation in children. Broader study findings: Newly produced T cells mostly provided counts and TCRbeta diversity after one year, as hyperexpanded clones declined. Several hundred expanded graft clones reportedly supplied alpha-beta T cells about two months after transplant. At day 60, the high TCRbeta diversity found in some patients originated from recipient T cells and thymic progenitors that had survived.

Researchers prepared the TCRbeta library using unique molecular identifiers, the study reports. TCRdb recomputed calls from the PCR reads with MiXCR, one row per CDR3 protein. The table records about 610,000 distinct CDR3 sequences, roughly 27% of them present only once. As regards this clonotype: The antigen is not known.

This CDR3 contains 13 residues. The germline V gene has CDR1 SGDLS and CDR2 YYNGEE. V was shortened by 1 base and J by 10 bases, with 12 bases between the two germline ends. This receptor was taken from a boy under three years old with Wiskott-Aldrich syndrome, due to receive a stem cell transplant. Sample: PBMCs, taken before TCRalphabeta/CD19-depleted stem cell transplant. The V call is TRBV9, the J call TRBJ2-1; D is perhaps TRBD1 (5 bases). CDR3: CASSVSRAGEQFF. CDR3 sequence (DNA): TGTGCCAGCAGCGTATCCAGGGCAGGGGAGCAGTTCTTC. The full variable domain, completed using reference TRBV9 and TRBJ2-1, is DSGVTQTPKHLITATGQRVTLRCSPRSGDLSVYWYQQSLDQGLQFLIQYYNGEERAKGNILERFSAQQFPDLHSELNLSSLELGDSALYFCASSVSRAGEQFFGPGTRLTVL.